This T cell receptor beta chain was profiled in a study of T cell repertoires in ileal Crohn's disease. Study-wide background: All patients had surgery for stricturing (approximately 61%) or penetrating (around 40%) disease. Biopsies at the proximal margin of the resected specimen form MI samples. Study-wide results and caveats: Clonal expansions were more frequent in active smokers than non-smokers at surgery.

Time point defined: proximal margin of the surgical specimen (macroscopically non-inflamed). A few counts support this clone. Its target is unknown. Sequencing used immunoSEQ multiplex PCR; TCRdb keeps in-frame clones, though not all of them. The table records 5,500 to 8,500 clones, over 70% of them present only once. Looked up from germline, CDR1 is SQVTM and CDR2 is ANQGSEA. The V and J ends lost 5 bases and 0 bases respectively, with 11 bases between them. There are 13 residues in the CDR3. This TCR derives from an adult with Crohn's disease. This chain links TRBV29-1 with TRBJ2-7; D gene uncertain. The sequenced material came from ileal tissue. The CDR3, as DNA: TGCAGCGTTCTAGTTAGGAACTCCTACGAGCAGTACTTC. Translated: CSVLVRNSYEQYF.